The 18 T cell receptor beta chains given below trace back to one sample, sequenced in a study of blood T cell repertoires in COVID-19. Generated by immunoSEQ multiplex PCR, the TCRdb table keeps only in-frame clones and is missing some. This table holds some 180,000 clones, about 85% found once. Sequenced material: peripheral blood. These receptors all come from a woman aged 60-75 years with acute or convalescent COVID-19.

This rearrangement joins TRBV7-6 to TRBJ2-1; 12 bases align to TRBD2. CDR3 length equals 16 residues. Trimming at V came to 5 bases and at J to 8 bases, leaving 10 bases not matched to a gene. Germline-derived CDR1 and CDR2 are SGHVS and FNYEAQ. In DNA, the CDR3 is TGTGCCAGCAGCCCCCCCGGACTAGCGGGGCTCCATGAGCAGTTCTTC. Translation gives CASSPPGLAGLHEQFF.

The rearrangement links TRBV10-3 to TRBJ1-4, with D uncertain. The CDR3 extends over 14 amino acids. Trimming stripped 3 bases from V and 5 bases from J, with 10 bases between. Germline V gene sequence: CDR1 ENHRY, CDR2 SYGVKD. The CDR3 nucleotides are TGTGCCATCAGTGAAGGTGGAGGAAATGAAAAACTGTTTTTT. Translating gives CAISEGGGNEKLFF.

The V call is TRBV7-3, the J call TRBJ2-1, with TRBD2 identical over 8 bases. The CDR3 has 14 amino acids. The junction had 6 bases not matched to a gene; V was cut back by 2 bases and J by 9 bases. CDR1 and CDR2 from the germline V gene are SGHTA and FQGTGA. CDR3 in DNA: TGTGCCAGCAGCTTAGAGCGGGAGAGGGGTGAGCAGTTCTTC. Translated: CASSLERERGEQFF.

The V call is TRBV12-3 or TRBV12-4, the J call TRBJ1-2; D not certain. This CDR3 contains 12 residues. V was pared by 6 bases and J by 8 bases, with 13 bases between. CDR3 sequence reads: CASRPTLGGYTF. CDR3 DNA: TGTGCCAGCAGGCCAACCCTAGGCGGCTACACCTTC.

This rearrangement joins TRBV15 to TRBJ2-3; D is perhaps TRBD2 (5 bases). The V and J ends lost 8 bases and 0 bases respectively, with 9 bases between them. This CDR3 has 13 residues. Germline values: CDR1 LNHNV, CDR2 YYDKDF (reference sequence). The CDR3 reads CATGGPSTDTQYF. The CDR3 DNA follows: TGTGCCACCGGCGGGCCGAGCACAGATACGCAGTATTTT.

The chain combines TRBV7-9 with TRBJ1-4, with a possible D match to TRBD1 (5 bases). CDR3 length equals 16 residues. In germline, CDR1 is SEHNR, CDR2 FQNEAQ (reference sequence). The V end was cut by 5 bases, the J end by 0 bases, with 13 bases between. The DNA of the CDR3 is TGTGCCAGCAGCCCCGGGACTTTTGCAACTAATGAAAAACTGTTTTTT. Its translation is CASSPGTFATNEKLFF.

This clone was seen more than once but under ten times. The chain links TRBV6-4 to TRBJ2-1, with 11 bases fitting TRBD2. V shed 5 bases, J shed 7 bases, and the junction held 7 bases outside the gene matches. Germline V gene sequence: CDR1 MRHNA, CDR2 SNTAGT. The CDR3 loop spans 15 amino acids. The CDR3 DNA is TGTGCCAGCAGTACCAGACTAGCGGGAAGAAATGAGCAGTTCTTC. It codes for CASSTRLAGRNEQFF.

V usage is TRBV6-5 and J usage is TRBJ2-3; 10 positions agree with TRBD2. Per germline, CDR1 MNHEY and CDR2 SVGAGI. This CDR3 region has 14 residues. Losses at the gene ends were 7 bases for V and 5 bases for J; bases not matched to a gene: 6. For the CDR3, the DNA is TGTGCCAGCAATCTAGCGGGAGCGGGAGATACGCAGTATTTT. Encoded protein: CASNLAGAGDTQYF.

This sequence joins TRBV27 and TRBJ1-5; 7 bases are a match to TRBD1. The V gene end was trimmed by 3 bases and the J gene end by 6 bases; junction bases not matched to a gene: 5. In germline, CDR1 is MNHEY, CDR2 SMNVEV (reference sequence). CDR3 length: 14 amino acids. The CDR3 DNA sequence: TGTGCCAGCAGTTTTCAAGGGGGCGGTCAGCCCCAGCATTTT. Amino acids: CASSFQGGGQPQHF.

V gene TRBV6-2 or TRBV6-3 combines with J gene TRBJ1-2; D possibly corresponds to TRBD1 (5 bases). The CDR3 consists of 16 residues. The germline CDR1 and CDR2 sequences are MNHEY and SVGEGT. Trimming stripped 5 bases from V and 1 base from J, with 17 bases between. The DNA for the CDR3 is TGTGCCAGCAGTAGCCCCTCGGGGGGGGTTAACTATGGCTACACCTTC. Residues: CASSSPSGGVNYGYTF.

The J gene is TRBJ2-2, the V gene TRBV19, with TRBD2 as a possible D gene (5 bases). Germline CDR1 LNHDA, CDR2 SQIVND (reference sequence). V lost 4 bases, J lost 3 bases, and 12 bases lay in between. The CDR3 runs to 15 residues. CDR3 bases: TGTGCCAGTAGTACCGGCAAGCGGTACACCGGGGAGCTGTTTTTT. This sequence encodes CASSTGKRYTGELFF.

The chain recombines TRBV29-1 with TRBJ2-1; 8 bases line up with TRBD1. The CDR3 has 14 amino acids. CDR1 SQVTM and CDR2 ANQGSEA come from the germline V gene. V gave up 4 bases and J gave up 1 base; unmatched junction bases: 3. As DNA, the CDR3 is TGCAGCGTTGTTGACAGGGGATCCTACAATGAGCAGTTCTTC. Its translation: CSVVDRGSYNEQFF.

The chain recombines TRBV11-2 with TRBJ1-1; D remains ambiguous. Per germline, CDR1 SGHAT and CDR2 FQNNGV. This CDR3 contains 13 residues. The ends were cut back, 2 bases at V and 0 bases at J, with 4 bases in the middle. Here the CDR3 reads CASSLSLNTEAFF. CDR3 DNA: TGTGCCAGCAGCTTATCATTGAACACTGAAGCTTTCTTT. Full variable domain (outside the CDR3, taken from reference TRBV11-2 and TRBJ1-1): EAGVAQSPRYKIIEKRQSVAFWCNPISGHATLYWYQQILGQGPKLLIQFQNNGVVDDSQLPKDRFSAERLKGVDSTLKIQPAKLEDSAVYLCASSLSLNTEAFFGQGTRLTVV.

CDR3 sequence (DNA): TGCGCCAGCAGCAGTACAGGGGATAACTATGGCTACACCTTC. This sequence encodes CASSSTGDNYGYTF. V gene TRBV5-1 combines with J gene TRBJ1-2, with 7 bases identical to TRBD1. Germline V gene lookup returns CDR1 SGHRS and CDR2 YFSETQ. The CDR3 contains 14 residues. The trim removed 4 bases at V and 1 base at J, leaving 4 bases unmatched.

The V gene is TRBV5-4, the J gene TRBJ1-2; possible D gene TRBD1, 6 bases. CDR3 length equals 14 residues. V gave up 2 bases and J gave up 3 bases, with 11 bases separating them. The germline V gene has CDR1 SGHNT and CDR2 YYREEE (reference sequence). The CDR3, as DNA: TGTGCCAGCAGCTTACAGGGCTCGGACTATGGCTACACCTTC. Translation: CASSLQGSDYGYTF.

This rearrangement joins TRBV18 to TRBJ2-1; 11 bases align to TRBD2. The length of the CDR3 is 16 residues. CDR1 is KGHSH, CDR2 LQKENI, per germline. The junction had 12 bases not matched to a gene; V was cut back by 5 bases and J by 9 bases. In nucleotides, the CDR3 is TGTGCCAGCTCAGCGCAGACTAGCGGGATAACAACTGAGCAGTTCTTC. It codes for CASSAQTSGITTEQFF.

This clone was seen once. The chain has TRBV3-1 (or the pseudogene TRBV3-2) and TRBJ1-2; D possibly corresponds to TRBD1 (5 bases). Trimming cost V 1 base and J 8 bases, with 11 bases left between them. This CDR3 contains 13 residues. Germline V gives CDR1 LGHDT, CDR2 YNNKEL (reference sequence). The CDR3 spells CASSQGQGKGYTF. DNA for the CDR3: TGTGCCAGCAGCCAAGGGCAGGGTAAGGGCTACACCTTC.

The gene calls are TRBV15 and TRBJ2-1; 8 positions match TRBD2. Germline CDR1 reads LNHNV; CDR2 reads YYDKDF (reference sequence). V gave up 5 bases and J gave up 9 bases; unmatched junction bases: 12. The CDR3 loop spans 15 amino acids. CDR3 sequence (DNA): TGTGCCACCAGCCCTGAACCCGGGAGGGCCGGTGAGCAGTTCTTC. It is translated as CATSPEPGRAGEQFF. Looking up the rest from reference TRBV15 and TRBJ2-1 gives the full variable domain: DAMVIQNPRYQVTQFGKPVTLSCSQTLNHNVMYWYQQKSSQAPKLLFHYYDKDFNNEADTPDNFQSRRPNTSFCFLDIRSPGLGDTAMYLCATSPEPGRAGEQFFGPGTRLTVL.